The 8 T cell receptor beta chains listed next were all sequenced from one sample in a study of T-cell memory formation after mild COVID-19. TCRdb called the 5' RACE reads again in MiXCR, with one record for every CDR3 protein. The profile shows fewer than 250,000 distinct CDR3 sequences, 15% of them singletons. Source material: PBMCs or a T cell subset sorted from them (not recorded which). Receptor source: an adult woman who had mild COVID-19 (a few samples of this study predate the infection). Cell type and time point are not known.

The table lists this clonotype with a few counts. The chain carries TRBV3-1 and TRBJ2-1; D remains unclear. The CDR3 is 14 amino acids. CDR1 is LGHDT, CDR2 YNNKEL, per germline (reference sequence). V dropped 0 bases and J dropped 6 bases, with 9 bases sitting between them. The DNA for the CDR3 is TGTGCCAGCAGCCAAGATCGGCCTCTCAATGAGCAGTTCTTC. It translates to CASSQDRPLNEQFF.

V is TRBV5-1 and J is TRBJ1-1; 8 bases fit TRBD1. Unmatched junction bases numbered 6, after V lost 2 bases and J lost 3 bases. This CDR3 spans 15 amino acids. Germline lookup yields CDR1 SGHRS and CDR2 YFSETQ. The CDR3 protein is CASSFGQGRYTEAFF. The CDR3 DNA is TGCGCCAGCAGCTTCGGACAGGGTCGGTACACTGAAGCTTTCTTT.

The chain employs TRBV21-1 and TRBJ2-6. TRBV21-1 is reported as a pseudogene. The CDR3 totals 15 residues. The CDR3 nucleotides read TGTGCCAGCAGCAAAGGGGTTGGTGGGGCCAACGTCCTGACTTTC. This codes for CASSKGVGGANVLTF.

For the CDR3, the DNA is TGTGCCAGCAGTTTTCGGGCAGGGAGAGAGACCCAGTACTTC. Translated, it gives CASSFRAGRETQYF. This chain links TRBV12-3 or TRBV12-4 with TRBJ2-5; perhaps D is TRBD1 or TRBD2 (5 bases each). This CDR3 is built from 14 residues. Trimming took off 3 bases at V and 4 bases at J, with 12 bases between the two ends.

The chain combines TRBV24-1 with TRBJ1-1; D is perhaps TRBD1 (6 bases). Per germline, CDR1 KGHDR and CDR2 SFDVKD. Trimming took off 7 bases at V and 4 bases at J, with 15 bases between the two ends. The CDR3 covers 14 residues. CDR3 bases: TGTGCCACCAGACAGGGACCGGCCGTCACTGAAGCTTTCTTT. Translated: CATRQGPAVTEAFF.

The genes are TRBV5-1 and TRBJ2-3; 9 bases line up with TRBD1. This CDR3 spans 16 amino acids. The germline V gene encodes CDR1 SGHRS and CDR2 YFSETQ. With V trimmed by 0 bases and J by 1 base, 3 bases remained unmatched. CDR3 sequence reads: CASSLDGTGRTDTQYF. The CDR3 bases are TGCGCCAGCAGCTTGGATGGGACAGGGCGCACAGATACGCAGTATTTT.

This clonotype turned up a few times. The rearrangement joins TRBV18 to TRBJ2-1, with D possibly being TRBD2 (5 bases). Germline V gene sequence: CDR1 KGHSH, CDR2 LQKENI. The length of the CDR3 is 15 residues. Between the trimmed V and J ends, which lost 1 base and 0 bases, there was a span of 7 bases. As DNA, the CDR3 is TGTGCCAGCTCACCACTTCGGGACTCCTACAATGAGCAGTTCTTC. It codes for CASSPLRDSYNEQFF.

In this sample, this clonotype turned up a few times. For the CDR3, the DNA is TGTGCCAGCAGCGTAGTAGGGGACTTCACAGATACGCAGTATTTT. This encodes CASSVVGDFTDTQYF. The chain links TRBV9 to TRBJ2-3, with D possibly TRBD2 on 6 matching bases. The germline V gene encodes CDR1 SGDLS and CDR2 YYNGEE. V was trimmed by 0 bases and J by 2 bases, leaving 10 bases between them. The CDR3 covers 15 residues.